The 20 T cell receptor beta chains reported below all come from one sample, sequenced in a study of T-cell reconstitution after alpha-beta-depleted transplantation in children. As it was prepared, the TCRbeta library received unique molecular identifiers. MiXCR, run by TCRdb on the PCR reads, gives a single entry per CDR3 protein. Here the sample spans a few hundred thousand distinct CDR3 sequences, over 40% being singletons. The sample here was PBMCs, taken before TCRalphabeta/CD19-depleted stem cell transplant. Source of these receptors: a girl aged 2-10 years with aplastic anemia, due to receive a stem cell transplant.

This clonotype has a handful of counts. V usage is TRBV28 and J usage is TRBJ1-5, with 10 bases aligning to TRBD1. Trimming removed 5 bases from V and 6 bases from J; junction bases left unmatched: 7. Germline V gives CDR1 MDHEN, CDR2 SYDVKM. This CDR3 contains 15 residues. CDR3: CASSLWTGGAQPQHF. CDR3 sequence (DNA): TGTGCCAGCAGTCTTTGGACAGGGGGGGCTCAGCCCCAGCATTTT.

The chain employs TRBV6-2 or TRBV6-3 and TRBJ1-1; TRBD1 matches 7 bases. This CDR3 region has 17 residues. Germline trimming cut 7 bases from V and 0 bases from J; bases unmatched to any gene: 14. Looked up from germline, CDR1 is MNHEY and CDR2 is SVGEGT. The CDR3 spells CASTQPTGREMNTEAFF. The CDR3 bases are TGTGCCAGCACTCAGCCGACAGGGAGGGAAATGAACACTGAAGCTTTCTTT.

The chain combines TRBV20-1 with TRBJ2-1; TRBD2 matches at 10 bases. Germline V lookup: CDR1 DFQATT, CDR2 SNEGSKA (reference sequence). The CDR3 has 16 residues. J was trimmed by 1 base and V by 6 bases; bases with no gene match: 9. In nucleotides, the CDR3 is TGCAGTGCCGACACATCACTAGCGGGGTCCTACAATGAGCAGTTCTTC. The encoded protein is CSADTSLAGSYNEQFF.

This clonotype has a handful of counts. This sequence joins TRBV28 and TRBJ1-3; D remains ambiguous. V shed 5 bases and J shed 0 bases, with 14 bases lying between them. The CDR3 spans 16 residues. Germline CDR1 is MDHEN and CDR2 is SYDVKM. DNA for the CDR3: TGTGCCAGCAGTGAAGGGCCACGCTACTCTGGAAACACCATATATTTT. It is translated as CASSEGPRYSGNTIYF.

This clonotype has only one observation. The rearrangement uses TRBV28 and TRBJ2-7; possible D gene TRBD1, 6 bases. CDR3 length equals 14 residues. CDR1 is MDHEN, CDR2 SYDVKM, per germline. V shed 6 bases and J shed 7 bases, with 19 bases lying between them. CDR3 coding DNA: TGTGCCAGCAGCTCACCGGCAGGGGCAGAAGAGCAGTACTTC. The encoded protein is CASSSPAGAEEQYF.

This clonotype has only a few counts. J is TRBJ2-2 and V is TRBV5-1, with TRBD1 matching 10 bases. The CDR3 spans 16 residues. V shed 4 bases and J 1 base; nucleotides not matched to a gene: 4. In germline, CDR1 is SGHRS, CDR2 YFSETQ. As DNA, the CDR3 is TGCGCCAGCAGCCAGACAGGGGGCCAGAACACCGGGGAGCTGTTTTTT. Translation gives CASSQTGGQNTGELFF.

This chain links TRBV20-1 with TRBJ2-5; 10 nucleotides agree with TRBD2. The length of the CDR3 is 17 residues. The V gene's germline CDR1 is DFQATT and CDR2 SNEGSKA (reference sequence). After removal of 2 bases from V and 3 bases from J, the junction contained 12 bases not matched to a gene. CDR3 coding DNA: TGCAGTGCTAGAAGCGGGAGGGCGCTTTATGAGGAAGAGACCCAGTACTTC. The encoded protein is CSARSGRALYEEETQYF.

This clonotype was seen a few times. This chain joins TRBV20-1 and TRBJ2-7, with 10 bases that match TRBD2. Germline CDR1 reads DFQATT; CDR2 reads SNEGSKA (reference sequence). The CDR3 covers 16 residues. The trim removed 0 bases at V and 0 bases at J, leaving 5 bases unmatched. CDR3 protein: CSAREVLAGDSYEQYF. The CDR3 bases are TGCAGTGCTAGAGAGGTCCTAGCGGGAGACTCCTACGAGCAGTACTTC.

The gene calls are TRBV5-6 and TRBJ2-5, with 7 bases that match TRBD1. CDR1 is SGHDT, CDR2 YYEEEE, per germline. The CDR3 is 14 amino acids. The J segment lost 3 bases and the V segment lost 3 bases, leaving 5 bases of the junction unmatched. CDR3 bases: TGTGCCAGCAGCTGGGGGACAGCCAAAGAGACCCAGTACTTC. This encodes CASSWGTAKETQYF.

This chain connects TRBV29-1 to TRBJ2-7; 8 bases align to TRBD2. V trimming: 4 bases; J trimming: 1 base; junction bases outside the gene matches: 15. The V gene's germline CDR1 is SQVTM and CDR2 ANQGSEA. CDR3 length equals 17 residues. CDR3 protein: CSVAGRATGGGSYEQYF. The CDR3 region has the DNA TGCAGCGTTGCCGGCCGGGCGACAGGCGGGGGGTCCTACGAGCAGTACTTC.

This chain's CDR3 is CSVDGMNTEAFF. CDR3 in DNA: TGCAGCGTGGACGGCATGAACACTGAAGCTTTCTTT. The chain uses TRBV29-1 and TRBJ1-1; D gene ambiguous. The CDR3 is 12 residues long. Per germline, CDR1 SQVTM and CDR2 ANQGSEA. V lost 6 bases to trimming and J lost 0 bases, with 8 bases between them.

This clonotype came up many times. V is TRBV5-1 and J is TRBJ1-5, with no clear D. This CDR3 contains 14 residues. Germline CDR1 and CDR2: SGHRS and YFSETQ. V lost 0 bases to trimming and J lost 6 bases, with 10 bases between them. DNA of the CDR3: TGCGCCAGCAGCTTGGACCCAGAACGTCAGCCCCAGCATTTT. Encoded protein: CASSLDPERQPQHF.

In its sample, this clonotype was seen once. The chain couples TRBV4-1 to TRBJ1-1; D possibly corresponds to TRBD1 (5 bases). CDR1 and CDR2 from the germline V gene are MGHRA and YSYEKL. V was clipped by 1 base and J by 7 bases, with 16 bases between them. This CDR3 region has 15 residues. The CDR3 nucleotides are TGCGCCAGCAGCCAAGGTGAGGGGACCCCAGGTGAAGCTTTCTTT. It codes for CASSQGEGTPGEAFF.

V and J are TRBV15 and TRBJ2-2; D is undetermined. Between the trimmed V and J ends, which lost 4 bases and 7 bases, there was a span of 16 bases. The germline gives CDR1 LNHNV, CDR2 YYDKDF (reference sequence). This CDR3 spans 15 amino acids. The CDR3 region is CATSIDKTRYGELFF. CDR3 DNA sequence: TGTGCCACCAGCATAGATAAAACCCGGTACGGGGAGCTGTTTTTT.

The gene calls are TRBV6-5 and TRBJ2-3; 13 bases agree with TRBD2. CDR1 and CDR2 (germline): MNHEY, SVGAGI. The J segment lost 2 bases and the V segment lost 0 bases, leaving 2 bases of the junction unmatched. CDR3 length equals 17 residues. Here the CDR3 reads CASSYSGLAGSTDTQYF. DNA of the CDR3: TGTGCCAGCAGTTACTCGGGACTAGCGGGGTCCACAGATACGCAGTATTTT.

This chain joins TRBV6-1 and TRBJ1-2; 7 positions match TRBD1. CDR1 MNHNS and CDR2 SASEGT come from the germline V gene. The V and J ends lost 6 bases and 8 bases, in that order; junction bases with no gene match: 9. The CDR3 contains 13 residues. The CDR3 loop is CASSPGTAGGYTF. Written as DNA, the CDR3 is TGTGCCAGCAGCCCCGGGACAGCAGGAGGCTACACCTTC.

V usage is TRBV20-1 and J usage is TRBJ2-7; 8 bases line up with TRBD2. With V trimmed by 0 bases and J by 6 bases, 13 bases remained unmatched. Germline V gene lookup returns CDR1 DFQATT and CDR2 SNEGSKA (reference sequence). The CDR3 is 16 residues long. The CDR3 DNA is TGCAGTGCTAGAGATTCATTTATAGGACTAGCTTCCGAGCAGTACTTC. Protein sequence: CSARDSFIGLASEQYF.

The V gene is TRBV5-1, the J gene TRBJ2-3; 8 bases are a match to TRBD2. This CDR3 is built from 13 residues. The germline V gene has CDR1 SGHRS and CDR2 YFSETQ. After removal of 6 bases from V and 6 bases from J, the junction contained 6 bases not matched to a gene. CDR3: CASTHGGADTQYF. In DNA, the CDR3 is TGCGCCAGCACGCACGGGGGGGCTGATACGCAGTATTTT.

Note on this clonotype: This clone may be a read error of a much larger clone one base away. The chain combines TRBV20-1 with TRBJ2-2; D is unresolved. From germline, CDR1 is DFQATT and CDR2 SNEGSKA (reference sequence). The CDR3 is made up of 17 amino acids. The CDR3 DNA sequence: TGCTGTGCCCACGCGTATGAAAGGGCGAGGAACACCGGGGAGCTGTTTTTT. Its translation: CCAHAYERARNTGELFF.

This clonotype appeared many times. The chain links TRBV27 to TRBJ2-5; the D is unclear. V was cut by 6 bases and J by 3 bases, with 8 bases left in between. Germline loops: CDR1 MNHEY, CDR2 SMNVEV (reference sequence). There are 12 residues in the CDR3. Here the CDR3 DNA reads TGTGCCAGCAGGGGCACAAAAGAGACCCAGTACTTC. Translation gives CASRGTKETQYF.